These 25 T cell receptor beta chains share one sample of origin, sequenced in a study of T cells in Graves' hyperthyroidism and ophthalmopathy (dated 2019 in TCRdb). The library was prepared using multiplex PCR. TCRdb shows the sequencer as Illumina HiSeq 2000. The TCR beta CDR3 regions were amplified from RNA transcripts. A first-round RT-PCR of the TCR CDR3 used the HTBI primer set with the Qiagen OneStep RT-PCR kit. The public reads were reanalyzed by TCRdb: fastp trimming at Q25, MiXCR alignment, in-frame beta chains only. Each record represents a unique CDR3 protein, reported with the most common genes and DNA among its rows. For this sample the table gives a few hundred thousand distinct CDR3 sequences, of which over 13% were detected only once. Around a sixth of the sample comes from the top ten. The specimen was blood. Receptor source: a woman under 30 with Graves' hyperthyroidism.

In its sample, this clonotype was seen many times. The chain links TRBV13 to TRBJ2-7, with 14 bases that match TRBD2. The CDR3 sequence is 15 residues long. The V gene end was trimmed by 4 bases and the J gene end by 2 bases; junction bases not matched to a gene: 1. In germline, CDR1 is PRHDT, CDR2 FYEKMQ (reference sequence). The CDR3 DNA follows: TGTGCCAGCAGCTCGGGACTAGCGGGGGCCTACGAGCAGTACTTC. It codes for CASSSGLAGAYEQYF.

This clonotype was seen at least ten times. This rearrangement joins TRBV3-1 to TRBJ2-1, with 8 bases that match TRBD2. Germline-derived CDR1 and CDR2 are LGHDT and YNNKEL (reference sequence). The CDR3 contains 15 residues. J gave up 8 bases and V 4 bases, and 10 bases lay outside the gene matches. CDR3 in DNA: TGTGCCAGCAGCCCCGAACTAGCGGTTCATCATGAGCAGTTCTTC. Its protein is CASSPELAVHHEQFF.

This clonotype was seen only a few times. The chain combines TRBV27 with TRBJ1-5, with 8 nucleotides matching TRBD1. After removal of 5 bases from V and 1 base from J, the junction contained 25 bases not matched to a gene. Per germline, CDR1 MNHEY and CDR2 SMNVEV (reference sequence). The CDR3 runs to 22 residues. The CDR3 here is CASSPPFPRDRSLVPSNQPQHF. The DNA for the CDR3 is TGTGCCAGCAGTCCCCCTTTTCCCCGGGACAGGTCTTTGGTTCCAAGCAATCAGCCCCAGCATTTT.

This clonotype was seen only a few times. CDR3 bases: TGTGCCAGCAGCCCTCCTCCCGGAACCAAAAACATTCAGTACTTC. Its protein is CASSPPPGTKNIQYF. The chain uses TRBV3-1 and TRBJ2-4; unclear D gene. Germline V gives CDR1 LGHDT, CDR2 YNNKEL (reference sequence). This CDR3 has 15 residues. Trimming pared 4 bases from V and 2 bases from J, leaving 12 bases between. Variable domain in full (rest from reference TRBV3-1 and TRBJ2-4): DTAVSQTPKYLVTQMGNDKSIKCEQNLGHDTMYWYKQDSKKFLKIMFSYNNKELIINETVPNRFSPKSPDKAHLNLHINSLELGDSAVYFCASSPPPGTKNIQYFGAGTRLSVL.

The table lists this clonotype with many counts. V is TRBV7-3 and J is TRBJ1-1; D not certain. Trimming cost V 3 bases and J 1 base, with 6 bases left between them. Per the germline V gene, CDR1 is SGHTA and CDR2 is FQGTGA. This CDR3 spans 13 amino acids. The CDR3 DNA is TGTGCCAGCAGCTTCGCGCCGAACACTGAAGCTTTCTTT. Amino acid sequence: CASSFAPNTEAFF.

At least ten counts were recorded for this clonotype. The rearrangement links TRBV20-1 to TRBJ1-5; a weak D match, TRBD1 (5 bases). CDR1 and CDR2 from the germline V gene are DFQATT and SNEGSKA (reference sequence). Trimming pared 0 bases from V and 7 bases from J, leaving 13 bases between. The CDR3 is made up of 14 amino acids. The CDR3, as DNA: TGCAGTGCTAGAGATGCGGGGACGGGCCAGCCCCAGCATTTT. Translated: CSARDAGTGQPQHF.

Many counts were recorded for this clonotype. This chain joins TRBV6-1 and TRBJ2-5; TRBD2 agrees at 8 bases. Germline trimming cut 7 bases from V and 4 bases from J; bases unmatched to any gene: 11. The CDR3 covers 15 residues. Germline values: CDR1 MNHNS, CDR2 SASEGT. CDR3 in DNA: TGTGCCAGCATCCCAGCGGGAGATCCGTCAGAGACCCAGTACTTC. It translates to CASIPAGDPSETQYF.

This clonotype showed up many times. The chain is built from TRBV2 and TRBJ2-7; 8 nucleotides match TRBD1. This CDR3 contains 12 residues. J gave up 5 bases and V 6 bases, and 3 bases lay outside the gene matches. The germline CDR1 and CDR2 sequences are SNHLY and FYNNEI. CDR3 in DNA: TGTGCCAGCAGAGAGACAGGGGACGAGCAGTACTTC. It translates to CASRETGDEQYF.

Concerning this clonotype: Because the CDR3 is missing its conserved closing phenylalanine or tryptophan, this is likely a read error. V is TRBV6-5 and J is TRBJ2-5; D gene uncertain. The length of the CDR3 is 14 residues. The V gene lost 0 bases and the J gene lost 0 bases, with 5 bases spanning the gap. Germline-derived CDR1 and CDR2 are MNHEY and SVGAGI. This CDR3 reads CASSYSRDQETQYL. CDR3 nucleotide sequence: TGTGCCAGCAGTTACTCAAGGGACCAAGAGACCCAGTACCTC.

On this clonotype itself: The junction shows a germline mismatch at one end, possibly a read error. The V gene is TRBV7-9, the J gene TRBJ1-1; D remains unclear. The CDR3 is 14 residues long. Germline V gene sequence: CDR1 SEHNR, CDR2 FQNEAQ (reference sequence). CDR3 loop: CAGVNHTPNTEAFF. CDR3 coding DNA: TGTGCCGGCGTAAACCACACGCCGAACACTGAAGCTTTCTTC.

This CDR3 is CASSSSTVFNQPQHF. The CDR3 DNA reads TGTGCCAGCAGCTCTTCTACGGTATTCAATCAGCCCCAGCATTTT. The gene calls are TRBV6-2 or TRBV6-3 and TRBJ1-5; no definite D call. The CDR3 extends over 15 amino acids. V was clipped by 6 bases and J by 3 bases, with 15 bases between them. The germline V gene has CDR1 MNHEY and CDR2 SVGEGT.

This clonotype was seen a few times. The CDR3 nucleotides are TGTGCCAGCAGCCCGACTAGCGGGAGTTGGACAGATACGCAGTATTTT. Translating gives CASSPTSGSWTDTQYF. The V call is TRBV7-8, the J call TRBJ2-3, with 12 nucleotides matching TRBD2. CDR3 length: 16 residues. Germline trimming cut 5 bases from V and 3 bases from J; bases unmatched to any gene: 6. Per the germline V gene, CDR1 is SGHVS and CDR2 is FQNEAQ.

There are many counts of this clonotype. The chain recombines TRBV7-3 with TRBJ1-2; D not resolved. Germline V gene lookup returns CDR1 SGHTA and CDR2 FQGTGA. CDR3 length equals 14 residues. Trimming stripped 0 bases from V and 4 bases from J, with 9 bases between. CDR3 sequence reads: CASSLTPVSYGYTF. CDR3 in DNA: TGTGCCAGCAGCTTAACTCCGGTTAGCTATGGCTACACCTTC. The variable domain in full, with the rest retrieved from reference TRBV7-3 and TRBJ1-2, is GAGVSQTPSNKVTEKGKYVELRCDPISGHTALYWYRQSLGQGPEFLIYFQGTGAADDSGLPNDRFFAVRPEGSVSTLKIQRTERGDSAVYLCASSLTPVSYGYTFGSGTRLTVV.

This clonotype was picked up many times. The CDR3 sequence: CASSSKSWDSFTDTQYF. CDR3 sequence (DNA): TGTGCCAGCAGCTCCAAGTCCTGGGACAGCTTCACAGATACGCAGTATTTT. V gene TRBV11-3 combines with J gene TRBJ2-3; 7 bases align to TRBD1. Germline CDR1 reads SGHNT; CDR2 reads YENEEA. V shed 4 bases and J 2 bases; nucleotides not matched to a gene: 12. This CDR3 contains 17 residues. Full variable domain (missing parts from reference TRBV11-3 and TRBJ2-3): EAGVVQSPRYKIIEKKQPVAFWCNPISGHNTLYWYLQNLGQGPELLIRYENEEAVDDSQLPKDRFSAERLKGVDSTLKIQPAELGDSAVYLCASSSKSWDSFTDTQYFGPGTRLTVL.

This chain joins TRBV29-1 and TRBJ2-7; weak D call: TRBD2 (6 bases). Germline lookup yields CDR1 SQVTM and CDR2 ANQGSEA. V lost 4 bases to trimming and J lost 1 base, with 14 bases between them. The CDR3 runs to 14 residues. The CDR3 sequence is CSVGGDVVSYEQYV. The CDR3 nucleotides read TGCAGCGTTGGGGGGGACGTAGTGTCCTACGAGCAGTACGTC.

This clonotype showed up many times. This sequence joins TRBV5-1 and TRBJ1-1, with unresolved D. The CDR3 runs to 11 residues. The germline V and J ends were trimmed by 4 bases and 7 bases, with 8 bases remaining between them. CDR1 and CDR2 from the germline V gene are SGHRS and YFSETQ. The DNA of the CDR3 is TGCGCCAGCAGCGGGGAGTATGAAGCTTTCTTT. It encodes CASSGEYEAFF.

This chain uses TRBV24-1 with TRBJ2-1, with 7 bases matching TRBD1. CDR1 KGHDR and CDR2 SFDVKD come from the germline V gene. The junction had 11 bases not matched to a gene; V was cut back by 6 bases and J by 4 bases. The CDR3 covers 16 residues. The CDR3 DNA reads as TGTGCCACCAGTCCTCGAGAGGGGGCGTCTTACAATGAGCAGTTCTTC. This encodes CATSPREGASYNEQFF.

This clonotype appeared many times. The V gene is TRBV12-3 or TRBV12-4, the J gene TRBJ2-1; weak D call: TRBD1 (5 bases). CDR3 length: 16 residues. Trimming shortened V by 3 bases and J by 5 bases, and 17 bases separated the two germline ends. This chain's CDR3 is CASSFLRQGQNNEQFF. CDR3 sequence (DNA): TGTGCCAGCAGTTTTCTTCGGCAGGGTCAGAACAATGAGCAGTTCTTC.

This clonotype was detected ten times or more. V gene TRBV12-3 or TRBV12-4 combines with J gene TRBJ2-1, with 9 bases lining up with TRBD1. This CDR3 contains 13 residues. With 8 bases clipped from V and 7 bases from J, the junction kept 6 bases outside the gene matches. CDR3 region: CASAQGQGNEQFF. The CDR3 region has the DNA TGTGCCAGCGCGCAGGGACAGGGAAATGAGCAGTTCTTC.

The DNA for the CDR3 is TGTGCCAGTAGTGCGGGACTAGCGGGAGCCTACAATGAGCAGTTCTTC. Its protein is CASSAGLAGAYNEQFF. V and J are TRBV19 and TRBJ2-1; 14 bases fit TRBD2. The CDR3 has 16 residues. The ends lost 5 bases at V and 2 bases at J; junction bases unmatched: 2. The germline V gene has CDR1 LNHDA and CDR2 SQIVND (reference sequence).

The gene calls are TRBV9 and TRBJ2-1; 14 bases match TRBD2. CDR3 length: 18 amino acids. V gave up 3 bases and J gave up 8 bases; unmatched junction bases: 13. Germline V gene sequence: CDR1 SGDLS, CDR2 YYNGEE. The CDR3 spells CASSENPMGLAGVHEQFF. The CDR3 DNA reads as TGTGCCAGCAGCGAGAACCCCATGGGACTAGCGGGAGTCCATGAGCAGTTCTTC.

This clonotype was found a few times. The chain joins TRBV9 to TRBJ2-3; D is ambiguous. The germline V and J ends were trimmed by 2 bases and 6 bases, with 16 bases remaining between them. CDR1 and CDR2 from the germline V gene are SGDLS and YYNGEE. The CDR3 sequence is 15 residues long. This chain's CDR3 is CASSVASHQRDTQYF. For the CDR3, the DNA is TGTGCCAGCAGCGTGGCCTCCCACCAAAGGGATACGCAGTATTTT.

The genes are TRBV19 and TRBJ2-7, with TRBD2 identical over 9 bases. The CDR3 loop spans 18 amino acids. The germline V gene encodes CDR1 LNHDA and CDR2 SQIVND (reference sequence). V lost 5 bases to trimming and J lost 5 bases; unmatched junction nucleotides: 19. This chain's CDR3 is CASSSHGPRSSGRHEQYV. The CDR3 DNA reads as TGTGCCAGTAGTTCCCACGGCCCTCGGAGTAGCGGGAGACACGAGCAGTACGTC.

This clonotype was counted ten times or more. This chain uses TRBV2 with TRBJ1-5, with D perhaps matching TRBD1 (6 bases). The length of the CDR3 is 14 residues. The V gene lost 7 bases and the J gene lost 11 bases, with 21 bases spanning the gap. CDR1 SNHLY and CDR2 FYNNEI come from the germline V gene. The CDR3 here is CASKKGAGERAQHF. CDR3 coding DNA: TGTGCCAGCAAGAAAGGGGCAGGGGAAAGAGCCCAGCATTTT.

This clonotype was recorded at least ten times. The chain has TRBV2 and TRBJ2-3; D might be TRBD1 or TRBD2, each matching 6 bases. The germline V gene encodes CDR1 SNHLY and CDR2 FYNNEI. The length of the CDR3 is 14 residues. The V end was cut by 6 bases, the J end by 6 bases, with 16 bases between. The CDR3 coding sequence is TGTGCCAGCAGAGTTAACCGGGGGCAGGATACGCAGTATTTT. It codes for CASRVNRGQDTQYF.